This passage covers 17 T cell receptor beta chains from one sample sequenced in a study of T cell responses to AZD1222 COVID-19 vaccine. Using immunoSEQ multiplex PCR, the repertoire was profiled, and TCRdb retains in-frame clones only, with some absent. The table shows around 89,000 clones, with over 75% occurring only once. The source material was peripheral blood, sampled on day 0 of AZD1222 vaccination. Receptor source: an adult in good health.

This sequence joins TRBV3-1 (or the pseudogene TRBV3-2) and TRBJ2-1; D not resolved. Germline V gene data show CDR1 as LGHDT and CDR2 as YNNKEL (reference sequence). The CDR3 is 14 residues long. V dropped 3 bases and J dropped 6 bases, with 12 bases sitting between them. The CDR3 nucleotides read TGTGCCAGCAGCCATACCACAAAGCCCAATGAGCAGTTCTTC. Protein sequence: CASSHTTKPNEQFF.

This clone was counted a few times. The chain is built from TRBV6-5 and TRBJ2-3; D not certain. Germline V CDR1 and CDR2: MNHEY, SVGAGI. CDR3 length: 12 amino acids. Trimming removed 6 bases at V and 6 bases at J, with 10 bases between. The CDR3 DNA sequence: TGTGCCAGCAGAAACCAGTTGGATACGCAGTATTTT. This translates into CASRNQLDTQYF.

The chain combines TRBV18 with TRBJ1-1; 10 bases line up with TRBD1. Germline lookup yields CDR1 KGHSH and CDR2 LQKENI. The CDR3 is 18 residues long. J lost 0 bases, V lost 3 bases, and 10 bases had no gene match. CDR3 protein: CASSPLGQGRILNTEAFF. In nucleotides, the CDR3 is TGTGCCAGCTCACCGTTGGGACAGGGGCGAATCTTGAACACTGAAGCTTTCTTT.

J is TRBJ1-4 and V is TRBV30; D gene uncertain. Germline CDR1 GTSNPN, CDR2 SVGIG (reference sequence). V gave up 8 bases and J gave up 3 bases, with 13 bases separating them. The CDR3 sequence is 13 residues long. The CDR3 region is CAQKPSANEKLFF. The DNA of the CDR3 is TGTGCCCAAAAACCGAGTGCTAATGAAAAACTGTTTTTT.

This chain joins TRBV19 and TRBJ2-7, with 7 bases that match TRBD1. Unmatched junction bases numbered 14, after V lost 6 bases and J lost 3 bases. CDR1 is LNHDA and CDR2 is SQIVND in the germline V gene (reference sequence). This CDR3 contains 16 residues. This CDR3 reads CASRDPRTGPNYEQYF. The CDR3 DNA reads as TGTGCCAGTAGAGACCCTAGGACAGGACCAAACTACGAGCAGTACTTC.

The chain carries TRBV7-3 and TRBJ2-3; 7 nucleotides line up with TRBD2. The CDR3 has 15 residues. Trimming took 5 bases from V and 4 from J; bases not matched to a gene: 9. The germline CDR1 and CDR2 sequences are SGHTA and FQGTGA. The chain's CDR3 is CASSRSGTGADTQYF. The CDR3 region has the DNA TGTGCCAGCAGCCGGAGCGGGACGGGGGCAGATACGCAGTATTTT.

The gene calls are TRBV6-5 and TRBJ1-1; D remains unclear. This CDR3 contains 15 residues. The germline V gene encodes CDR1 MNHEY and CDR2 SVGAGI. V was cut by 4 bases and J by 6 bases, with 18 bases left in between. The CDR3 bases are TGTGCCAGCAGTTGGGATCCAGAGTCGAGGGCTGAAGCTTTCTTT. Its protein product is CASSWDPESRAEAFF.

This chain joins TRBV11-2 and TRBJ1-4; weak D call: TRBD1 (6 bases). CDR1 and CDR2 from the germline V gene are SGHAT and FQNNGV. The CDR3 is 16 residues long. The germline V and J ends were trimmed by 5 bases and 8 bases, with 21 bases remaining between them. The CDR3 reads CASSQGQGSIKEKLFF. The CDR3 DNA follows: TGTGCCAGCAGCCAGGGGCAGGGGTCAATAAAGGAAAAACTGTTTTTT.

CDR3 in DNA: TGCAGCGTTGGGGGTAACTATGGCTACACCTTC. Translated: CSVGGNYGYTF. The chain employs TRBV29-1 and TRBJ1-2; D uncertain. Germline assignment: CDR1 SQVTM and CDR2 ANQGSEA. With 4 bases removed from V and 1 base from J, the gap between germline ends came to 4 bases. This CDR3 contains 11 residues.

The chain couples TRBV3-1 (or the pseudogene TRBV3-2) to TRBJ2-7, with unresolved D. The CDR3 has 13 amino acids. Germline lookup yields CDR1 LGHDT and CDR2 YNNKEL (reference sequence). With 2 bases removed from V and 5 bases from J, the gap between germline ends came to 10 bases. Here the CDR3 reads CASSQWVGNEQYF. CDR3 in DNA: TGTGCCAGCAGCCAATGGGTAGGGAACGAGCAGTACTTC.

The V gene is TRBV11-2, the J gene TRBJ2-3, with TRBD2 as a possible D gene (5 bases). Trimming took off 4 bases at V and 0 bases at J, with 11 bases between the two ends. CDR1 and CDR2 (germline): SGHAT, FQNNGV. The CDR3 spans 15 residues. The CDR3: CASSSRTGSTDTQYF. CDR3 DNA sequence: TGTGCCAGCAGCTCCCGGACGGGGAGCACAGATACGCAGTATTTT.

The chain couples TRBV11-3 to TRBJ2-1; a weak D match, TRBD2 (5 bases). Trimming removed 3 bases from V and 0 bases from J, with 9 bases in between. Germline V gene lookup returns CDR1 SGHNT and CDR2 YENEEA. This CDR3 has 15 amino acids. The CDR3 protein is CASSLDSSSYNEQFF. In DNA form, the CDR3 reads TGTGCCAGCAGCTTGGACTCCAGCTCCTACAATGAGCAGTTCTTC.

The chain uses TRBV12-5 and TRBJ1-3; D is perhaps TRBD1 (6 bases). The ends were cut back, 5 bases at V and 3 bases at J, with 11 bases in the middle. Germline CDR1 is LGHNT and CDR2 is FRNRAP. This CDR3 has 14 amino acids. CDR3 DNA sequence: TGTGCTAGTGGTCAGGGGTCTCGTGGAAACACCATATATTTT. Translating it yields CASGQGSRGNTIYF.

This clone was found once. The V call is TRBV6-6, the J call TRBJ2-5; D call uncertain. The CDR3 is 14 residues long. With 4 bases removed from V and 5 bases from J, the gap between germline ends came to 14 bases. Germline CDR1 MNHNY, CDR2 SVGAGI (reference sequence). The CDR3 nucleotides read TGTGCCAGCAGTTCATCTATGGTCGGGGAGACCCAGTACTTC. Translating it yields CASSSSMVGETQYF.

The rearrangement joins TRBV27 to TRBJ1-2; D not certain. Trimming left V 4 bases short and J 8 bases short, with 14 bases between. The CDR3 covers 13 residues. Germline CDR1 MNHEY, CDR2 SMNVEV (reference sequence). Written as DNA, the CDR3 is TGTGCCAGCAGTTGGAGCAGGTTGGGGGGCTACACCTTC. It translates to CASSWSRLGGYTF.

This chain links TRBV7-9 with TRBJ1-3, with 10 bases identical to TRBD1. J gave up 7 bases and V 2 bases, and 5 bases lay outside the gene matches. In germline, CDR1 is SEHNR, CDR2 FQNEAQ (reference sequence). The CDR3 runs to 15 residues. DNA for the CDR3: TGTGCCAGCAGCTTAACGACAGGGGGCATGAACACCATATATTTT. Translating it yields CASSLTTGGMNTIYF.

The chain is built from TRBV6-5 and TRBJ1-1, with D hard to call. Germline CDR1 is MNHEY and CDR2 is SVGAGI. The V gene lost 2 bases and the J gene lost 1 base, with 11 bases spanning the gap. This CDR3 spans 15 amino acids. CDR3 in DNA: TGTGCCAGCAGTTACGACGCCCGGAGGAACACTGAAGCTTTCTTT. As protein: CASSYDARRNTEAFF.